The 30 T cell receptor beta chains in this list originate from one sample, sequenced in a study of cytomegalovirus exposure and HLA in healthy donors. With 60 Vbeta and 13 Jbeta primers, the PCR was carried out. Method: immunoSEQ multiplex PCR; TCRdb's copy keeps in-frame clones and lacks some. The sample lists 150,000 to 250,000 clones, around 74% occurring once. Sequenced input: PBMCs. These receptors were obtained from a girl between 10 and 17 years old in good health and CMV-seropositive.

The CDR3 is CASSLPRAGQGDEQYF. CDR3 sequence (DNA): TGCGCCAGCAGCCTCCCAAGGGCTGGACAGGGGGACGAGCAGTACTTC. The rearrangement links TRBV5-1 to TRBJ2-7; 10 bases agree with TRBD1. This CDR3 comprises 16 residues. V was pared by 4 bases and J by 5 bases, with 12 bases of the junction left unmatched. CDR1 SGHRS and CDR2 YFSETQ come from the germline V gene. The full variable domain, its missing parts supplied by reference TRBV5-1 and TRBJ2-7, is KAGVTQTPRYLIKTRGQQVTLSCSPISGHRSVSWYQQTPGQGLQFLFEYFSETQRNKGNFPGRFSGRQFSNSRSEMNVSTLELGDSALYLCASSLPRAGQGDEQYFGPGTRLTVT.

The gene calls are TRBV29-1 and TRBJ1-2; TRBD1 matches 7 bases. The CDR3 covers 12 residues. The V gene end was trimmed by 7 bases and the J gene end by 8 bases; junction bases not matched to a gene: 10. Germline V gene data show CDR1 as SQVTM and CDR2 as ANQGSEA. CDR3 residues: CSADDREKGYTF. The CDR3 nucleotides are TGCAGCGCCGACGACAGGGAGAAGGGCTACACCTTC.

The CDR3 is CASSVGLAGGGDTQYF. CDR3 nucleotide sequence: TGTGCCAGCAGCGTGGGACTAGCGGGGGGGGGAGATACGCAGTATTTT. The chain recombines TRBV7-9 with TRBJ2-3, with 16 nucleotides matching TRBD2. Germline V gives CDR1 SEHNR, CDR2 FQNEAQ (reference sequence). The V gene end was trimmed by 5 bases and the J gene end by 5 bases; junction bases not matched to a gene: 4. The CDR3 loop spans 16 amino acids.

This clone was found once. The rearrangement links TRBV5-1 to TRBJ1-5; maybe TRBD1 (6 bases). CDR1 is SGHRS, CDR2 YFSETQ, per germline. Trimming removed 3 bases from V and 4 bases from J, with 11 bases in between. CDR3 size: 14 residues. The DNA for the CDR3 is TGCGCCAGCAGCTACGGGACACCTAATCAGCCCCAGCATTTT. It is translated as CASSYGTPNQPQHF.

The chain uses TRBV7-8 and TRBJ2-7; 8 nucleotides line up with TRBD2. The V gene's germline CDR1 is SGHVS and CDR2 FQNEAQ. J was trimmed by 2 bases and V by 1 base; bases with no gene match: 7. The CDR3 runs 16 residues. CDR3 coding DNA: TGTGCCAGCAGCTTAGGGAGCGGGGGCGGGACCTACGAGCAGTACTTC. It translates to CASSLGSGGGTYEQYF.

The V call is TRBV6-5, the J call TRBJ2-3, with a possible D match to TRBD2 (6 bases). V lost 6 bases to trimming and J lost 2 bases, with 12 bases between them. Germline-derived CDR1 and CDR2 are MNHEY and SVGAGI. The CDR3 is 14 amino acids. CDR3 sequence: CASRTGLYTDTQYF. The CDR3 DNA sequence: TGTGCCAGCAGAACGGGACTGTACACAGATACGCAGTATTTT.

This rearrangement joins TRBV7-2 to TRBJ2-3; 8 bases align to TRBD2. CDR3 size: 16 residues. V trimming: 6 bases; J trimming: 4 bases; junction bases outside the gene matches: 12. Germline V gives CDR1 SGHTA, CDR2 FQGNSA. The CDR3 DNA reads TGTGCCAGCAGTCGAGGTCGGGGGGGCGGTGCAGATACGCAGTATTTT. As protein: CASSRGRGGGADTQYF.

V usage is TRBV29-1 and J usage is TRBJ2-7, with 9 bases matching TRBD2. This CDR3 has 14 amino acids. V was pared by 6 bases and J by 5 bases, with 11 bases of the junction left unmatched. Germline V gene lookup returns CDR1 SQVTM and CDR2 ANQGSEA. The CDR3, as DNA: TGCAGCGTCGGTGCGGGGGGGCTGTTAGACGAGCAGTACTTC. Translation: CSVGAGGLLDEQYF.

The gene calls are TRBV25-1 and TRBJ2-7; 10 bases are shared with TRBD2. The V gene's germline CDR1 is MGHDK and CDR2 SYGVNS. The CDR3 is 18 residues long. The ends lost 3 bases at V and 3 bases at J; junction bases unmatched: 14. The CDR3 bases are TGTGCCAGCAGTGACAGGGGGCGGCTAGCGGGGGCCCTCTACGAGCAGTACTTC. It is translated as CASSDRGRLAGALYEQYF.

The rearrangement links TRBV6-5 to TRBJ2-7; perhaps TRBD1 as D (5 bases). The V gene's germline CDR1 is MNHEY and CDR2 SVGAGI. The CDR3 has 14 residues. Trimming took off 2 bases at V and 5 bases at J, with 13 bases between the two ends. The CDR3 sequence is CASSYVAQGHEQYF. CDR3 in DNA: TGTGCCAGCAGTTACGTGGCCCAGGGTCACGAGCAGTACTTC.

CDR3 sequence (DNA): TGCGCCAGCAGCTTCGGCGGGGGGGCGTCCGGGGAGCTGTTTTTT. Residues: CASSFGGGASGELFF. V is TRBV5-1 and J is TRBJ2-2, with 9 bases identical to TRBD2. Per the germline V gene, CDR1 is SGHRS and CDR2 is YFSETQ. J lost 6 bases, V lost 2 bases, and 5 bases had no gene match. The CDR3 runs to 15 residues.

The chain has TRBV18 and TRBJ2-5, with 8 bases identical to TRBD1. With V trimmed by 3 bases and J by 4 bases, 13 bases remained unmatched. Germline lookup yields CDR1 KGHSH and CDR2 LQKENI. This CDR3 contains 17 residues. CDR3 sequence (DNA): TGTGCCAGCTCACCCCCCGGAGTGTCAGGGGGCGTAGAGACCCAGTACTTC. Translation: CASSPPGVSGGVETQYF. Based on the CDR3 plus reference TRBV18 and TRBJ2-5, the full variable domain is NAGVMQNPRHLVRRRGQEARLRCSPMKGHSHVYWYRQLPEEGLKFMVYLQKENIIDESGMPKERFSAEFPKEGPSILRIQQVVRGDSAAYFCASSPPGVSGGVETQYFGPGTRLLVL.

In its sample, this clone was seen a few times. The chain is built from TRBV6-1 and TRBJ1-6; weak D call: TRBD1 (5 bases). This CDR3 has 17 residues. Trimming removed 2 bases from V and 3 bases from J, with 14 bases in between. CDR1 and CDR2 (germline): MNHNS, SASEGT. Written as DNA, the CDR3 is TGTGCCAGCAGTGAACCCCCCGGGGGAAACTATAATTCACCCCTCCACTTT. Residues: CASSEPPGGNYNSPLHF.

This chain links TRBV6-5 with TRBJ1-5; D perhaps matches TRBD1 (6 bases). This CDR3 is built from 16 residues. V lost 3 bases, J lost 3 bases, and 15 bases lay in between. CDR1 MNHEY and CDR2 SVGAGI come from the germline V gene. CDR3 residues: CASSYVDRLDNQPQHF. The CDR3 DNA reads as TGTGCCAGCAGTTATGTCGACAGGCTAGACAATCAGCCCCAGCATTTT.

The chain carries TRBV29-1 and TRBJ2-2, with 11 positions matching TRBD2. Looked up from germline, CDR1 is SQVTM and CDR2 is ANQGSEA. The CDR3 contains 17 residues. V gave up 4 bases and J gave up 0 bases; unmatched junction bases: 7. The CDR3 DNA reads TGCAGCGTTGTATTAGCGGGGGGGCTTGCGAACACCGGGGAGCTGTTTTTT. Its protein is CSVVLAGGLANTGELFF.

The V gene is TRBV29-1, the J gene TRBJ2-7; a possible D gene is TRBD1 (5 bases). With 6 bases removed from V and 5 bases from J, the gap between germline ends came to 17 bases. Germline V gene lookup returns CDR1 SQVTM and CDR2 ANQGSEA. This CDR3 spans 13 amino acids. This chain's CDR3 is CSVRTPTFHEQYF. CDR3 nucleotides: TGCAGCGTACGGACACCGACGTTCCACGAGCAGTACTTC.

The chain carries TRBV7-8 and TRBJ1-6; tentatively, D is TRBD1 (6 bases). The V gene lost 4 bases and the J gene lost 7 bases, with 14 bases spanning the gap. Germline assignment: CDR1 SGHVS and CDR2 FQNEAQ. CDR3 size: 15 residues. In DNA, the CDR3 is TGTGCCAGCAGCTCTAATACAGGGAACAATTCACCCCTCCACTTT. It is translated as CASSSNTGNNSPLHF. Filled out from reference TRBV7-8 and TRBJ1-6, the complete variable domain reads GAGVSQSPRYKVAKRGQDVALRCDPISGHVSLFWYQQALGQGPEFLTYFQNEAQLDKSGLPSDRFFAERPEGSVSTLKIQRTQQEDSAVYLCASSSNTGNNSPLHFGNGTRLTVT.

V is TRBV10-2 and J is TRBJ2-7, with 10 bases identical to TRBD1. Germline CDR1 and CDR2: WSHSY and SAAADI. There are 12 residues in the CDR3. Germline trimming cut 8 bases from V and 3 bases from J; bases unmatched to any gene: 1. The CDR3 DNA reads TGCGCCAGCGGGGACAGGGGCTACGAGCAGTACTTC. It codes for CASGDRGYEQYF.

The chain couples TRBV6-6 to TRBJ1-5; no firm D call. This CDR3 has 11 amino acids. Germline CDR1 and CDR2: MNHNY and SVGAGI (reference sequence). V was cut by 6 bases and J by 3 bases, with 3 bases left in between. The CDR3 sequence is CASSHNQPQHF. For the CDR3, the DNA is TGTGCCAGCAGCCACAATCAGCCCCAGCATTTT.

Only one count was recorded for this clone. The chain employs TRBV10-1 and TRBJ2-1; 8 bases are shared with TRBD2. Germline assignment: CDR1 WNHNN and CDR2 SYGVQD (reference sequence). The CDR3 contains 16 residues. After removal of 3 bases from V and 4 bases from J, the junction contained 8 bases not matched to a gene. For the CDR3, the DNA is TGCGCCAGCAGTGACGGGGGCGGGGGGCTGTACAATGAGCAGTTCTTC. It translates to CASSDGGGGLYNEQFF.

V gene TRBV19 combines with J gene TRBJ1-5, with a weak D call TRBD1 (6 bases). This CDR3 is built from 15 residues. Germline V gene lookup returns CDR1 LNHDA and CDR2 SQIVND (reference sequence). Trimming pared 5 bases from V and 3 bases from J, leaving 14 bases between. The CDR3 reads CASSADSLINQPQHF. In nucleotides, the CDR3 is TGTGCCAGTAGTGCGGACAGCCTAATCAATCAGCCCCAGCATTTT.

The rearrangement joins TRBV7-9 to TRBJ2-3; 7 nucleotides match TRBD1. Germline V CDR1 and CDR2: SEHNR, FQNEAQ (reference sequence). The CDR3 covers 15 residues. Trimming removed 1 base from V and 6 bases from J; junction bases left unmatched: 7. CDR3 sequence reads: CASSLVRTGYDTQYF. In nucleotides, the CDR3 is TGTGCCAGCAGCTTAGTTCGGACAGGCTACGATACGCAGTATTTT.

The chain recombines TRBV15 with TRBJ2-6, with 7 bases fitting TRBD1. The CDR3 has 20 amino acids. The germline V gene has CDR1 LNHNV and CDR2 YYDKDF (reference sequence). The J segment lost 0 bases and the V segment lost 1 base, leaving 12 bases of the junction unmatched. The CDR3 DNA follows: TGTGCCACCAGCAGAGTAGAGAAGGGACAGTTCCTCTCTGGGGCCAACGTCCTGACTTTC. It specifies CATSRVEKGQFLSGANVLTF.

This chain connects TRBV19 to TRBJ2-2; 8 bases align to TRBD2. Germline CDR1 LNHDA, CDR2 SQIVND (reference sequence). Trimming at V came to 5 bases and at J to 9 bases, leaving 11 bases not matched to a gene. The CDR3 has 15 amino acids. The CDR3 bases are TGTGCCAGTAGTTACCGGGGGGGCCTAGGCCGGGAGCTGTTTTTT. It specifies CASSYRGGLGRELFF.

This clone was seen a handful of times. V is TRBV6-4 and J is TRBJ2-3; 8 bases are a match to TRBD2. The junction had 3 bases not matched to a gene; V was cut back by 3 bases and J by 1 base. There are 15 residues in the CDR3. From germline, CDR1 is MRHNA and CDR2 SNTAGT. In nucleotides, the CDR3 is TGTGCCAGCAGTGAGTCGCGGGGGGGCACAGATACGCAGTATTTT. Its protein is CASSESRGGTDTQYF.

This chain links TRBV4-3 with TRBJ2-3; tentatively, D is TRBD2 (5 bases). The V and J ends lost 3 bases and 6 bases respectively, with 13 bases between them. Germline CDR1 and CDR2: LGHNA and YSLEER. The CDR3 spans 14 residues. The DNA for the CDR3 is TGCGCCAGCAGCCAGGACTCGACTCCGGATACGCAGTATTTT. Its protein product is CASSQDSTPDTQYF.

This clone was picked up a small number of times. The chain carries TRBV15 and TRBJ1-5, with D hard to call. The length of the CDR3 is 14 residues. V was clipped by 1 base and J by 3 bases, with 7 bases between them. Germline CDR1 is LNHNV and CDR2 is YYDKDF (reference sequence). The CDR3 DNA reads as TGTGCCACCAGCAGAGTAGGACTCAATCAGCCCCAGCATTTT. Residues: CATSRVGLNQPQHF. Together with reference TRBV15 and TRBJ1-5, the CDR3 gives the full variable domain: DAMVIQNPRYQVTQFGKPVTLSCSQTLNHNVMYWYQQKSSQAPKLLFHYYDKDFNNEADTPDNFQSRRPNTSFCFLDIRSPGLGDTAMYLCATSRVGLNQPQHFGDGTRLSIL.

The rearrangement uses TRBV5-1 and TRBJ2-1, with 12 positions matching TRBD2. From germline, CDR1 is SGHRS and CDR2 YFSETQ. J gave up 4 bases and V 3 bases, and 8 bases lay outside the gene matches. The CDR3 has 17 amino acids. The CDR3 here is CASSSGLAGSRYNEQFF. The CDR3 nucleotides are TGCGCCAGCAGCTCTGGACTAGCGGGGTCGAGGTACAATGAGCAGTTCTTC.

The genes are TRBV10-3 and TRBJ1-6; 7 bases map to TRBD1. The V segment lost 11 bases and the J segment 0 bases; nucleotides outside the gene matches: 7. Looked up from germline, CDR1 is ENHRY and CDR2 is SYGVKD. The CDR3 contains 15 residues. The CDR3 protein is CAATQGSSYNSPLHF. The CDR3, as DNA: TGTGCCGCCACACAGGGGAGCTCCTATAATTCACCCCTCCACTTT.

This chain joins TRBV4-3 and TRBJ1-1; possibly TRBD1 for D (6 bases). Germline V gene sequence: CDR1 LGHNA, CDR2 YSLEER. The V and J ends lost 4 bases and 5 bases respectively, with 11 bases between them. The CDR3 extends over 13 amino acids. The CDR3, as DNA: TGCGCCAGCAGCCCTCGAGGGGGTACTGAAGCTTTCTTT. Protein: CASSPRGGTEAFF.